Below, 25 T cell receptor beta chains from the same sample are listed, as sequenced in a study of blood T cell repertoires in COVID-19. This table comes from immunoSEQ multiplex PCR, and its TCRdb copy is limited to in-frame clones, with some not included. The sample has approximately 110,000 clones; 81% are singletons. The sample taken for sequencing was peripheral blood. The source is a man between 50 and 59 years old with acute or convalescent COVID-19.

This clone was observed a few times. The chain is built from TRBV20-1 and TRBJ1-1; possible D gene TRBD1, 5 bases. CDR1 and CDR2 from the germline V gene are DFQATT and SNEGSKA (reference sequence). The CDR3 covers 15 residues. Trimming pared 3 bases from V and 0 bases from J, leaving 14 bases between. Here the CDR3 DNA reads TGCAGTGCTAGTAGGCCCGGGGGGATGAACACTGAAGCTTTCTTT. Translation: CSASRPGGMNTEAFF.

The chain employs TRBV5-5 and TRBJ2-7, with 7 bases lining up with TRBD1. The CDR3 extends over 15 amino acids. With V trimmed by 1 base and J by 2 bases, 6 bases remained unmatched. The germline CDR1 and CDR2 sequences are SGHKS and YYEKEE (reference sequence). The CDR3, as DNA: TGTGCCAGCAGCTTGACAGGGGCGAGTACCTACGAGCAGTACTTC. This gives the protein CASSLTGASTYEQYF.

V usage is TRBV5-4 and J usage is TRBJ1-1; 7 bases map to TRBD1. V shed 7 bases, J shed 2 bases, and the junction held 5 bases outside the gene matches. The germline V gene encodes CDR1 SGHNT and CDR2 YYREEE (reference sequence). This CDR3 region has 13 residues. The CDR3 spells CASENRGNTEAFF. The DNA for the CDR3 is TGTGCCAGCGAAAACAGGGGTAACACTGAAGCTTTCTTT. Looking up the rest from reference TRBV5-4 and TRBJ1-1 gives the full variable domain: ETGVTQSPTHLIKTRGQQVTLRCSSQSGHNTVSWYQQALGQGPQFIFQYYREEENGRGNFPPRFSGLQFPNYSSELNVNALELDDSALYLCASENRGNTEAFFGQGTRLTVV.

In DNA form, the CDR3 reads TGTGCCAGCAGTATGAGGGAGGGGGAAAAACTGTTTTTT. It encodes CASSMREGEKLFF. The V and J genes are TRBV6-5 and TRBJ1-4; possibly TRBD1 for D (5 bases). The germline V gene has CDR1 MNHEY and CDR2 SVGAGI. Trimming took 5 bases from V and 8 from J, leaving 12 bases between them. The CDR3 length is 13 residues.

CDR3: CASSLGQGPRSPLHF. CDR3 sequence (DNA): TGTGCCAGCAGCTTAGGTCAGGGTCCCCGATCACCCCTCCACTTT. The chain links TRBV11-3 to TRBJ1-6; maybe TRBD1 (5 bases). The germline V and J ends were trimmed by 1 base and 10 bases, with 14 bases remaining between them. The CDR3 length is 15 residues. The germline CDR1 and CDR2 sequences are SGHNT and YENEEA. Full variable domain (missing parts from reference TRBV11-3 and TRBJ1-6): EAGVVQSPRYKIIEKKQPVAFWCNPISGHNTLYWYLQNLGQGPELLIRYENEEAVDDSQLPKDRFSAERLKGVDSTLKIQPAELGDSAVYLCASSLGQGPRSPLHFGNGTRLTVT.

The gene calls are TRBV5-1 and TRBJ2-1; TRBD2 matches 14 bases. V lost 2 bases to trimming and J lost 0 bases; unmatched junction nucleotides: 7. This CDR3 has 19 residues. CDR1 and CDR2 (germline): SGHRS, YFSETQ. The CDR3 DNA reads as TGCGCCAGCAGCTTCATGACTAGCGGGGGGGCCCTCTCCTACAATGAGCAGTTCTTC. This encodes CASSFMTSGGALSYNEQFF.

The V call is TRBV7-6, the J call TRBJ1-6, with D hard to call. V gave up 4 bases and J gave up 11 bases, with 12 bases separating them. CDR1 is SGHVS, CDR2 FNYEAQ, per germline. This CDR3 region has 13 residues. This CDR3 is CASSYKESPPLHF. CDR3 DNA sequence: TGTGCCAGCAGCTACAAAGAAAGTCCACCCCTCCACTTT.

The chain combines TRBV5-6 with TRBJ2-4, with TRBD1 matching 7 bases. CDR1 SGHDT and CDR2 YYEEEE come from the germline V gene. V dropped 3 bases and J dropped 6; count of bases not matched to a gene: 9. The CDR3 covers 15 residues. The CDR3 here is CASSYDRDSLNIQYF. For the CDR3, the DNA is TGTGCCAGCAGCTATGACAGGGATTCATTAAACATTCAGTACTTC.

The CDR3 loop is CASSSSTRGPYGYTF. CDR3 in DNA: TGTGCCAGTTCCTCTTCAACCAGGGGGCCCTATGGCTACACCTTC. The chain couples TRBV9 to TRBJ1-2; 8 bases line up with TRBD1. Germline CDR1 reads SGDLS; CDR2 reads YYNGEE. J gave up 4 bases and V 8 bases, and 13 bases lay outside the gene matches. There are 15 residues in the CDR3.

Here the CDR3 reads CASSRSLRGSTDTQYF. The CDR3 nucleotides read TGTGCCAGCAGCCGGAGCTTGCGGGGGAGCACAGATACGCAGTATTTT. The V gene is TRBV3-1 (or the pseudogene TRBV3-2), the J gene TRBJ2-3; 7 bases fit TRBD2. V shed 4 bases and J 0 bases; nucleotides not matched to a gene: 7. Germline CDR1 and CDR2: LGHDT and YNNKEL (reference sequence). The CDR3 has 16 amino acids.

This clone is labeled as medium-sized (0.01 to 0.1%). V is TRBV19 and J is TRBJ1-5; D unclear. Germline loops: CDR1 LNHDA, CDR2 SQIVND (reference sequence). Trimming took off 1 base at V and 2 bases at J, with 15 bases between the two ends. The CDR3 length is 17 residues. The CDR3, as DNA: TGTGCCAGTAGTATAGCGGCCGAGTATCGGGGCAATCAGCCCCAGCATTTT. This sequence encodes CASSIAAEYRGNQPQHF. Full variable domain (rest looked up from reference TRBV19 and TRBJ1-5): DGGITQSPKYLFRKEGQNVTLSCEQNLNHDAMYWYRQDPGQGLRLIYYSQIVNDFQKGDIAEGYSVSREKKESFPLTVTSAQKNPTAFYLCASSIAAEYRGNQPQHFGDGTRLSIL.

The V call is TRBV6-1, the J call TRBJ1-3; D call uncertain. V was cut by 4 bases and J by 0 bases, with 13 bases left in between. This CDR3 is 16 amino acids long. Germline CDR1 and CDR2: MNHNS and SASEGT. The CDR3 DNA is TGTGCCAGCAGTGTCGTTGGTCCGAGCTCTGGAAACACCATATATTTT. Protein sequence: CASSVVGPSSGNTIYF.

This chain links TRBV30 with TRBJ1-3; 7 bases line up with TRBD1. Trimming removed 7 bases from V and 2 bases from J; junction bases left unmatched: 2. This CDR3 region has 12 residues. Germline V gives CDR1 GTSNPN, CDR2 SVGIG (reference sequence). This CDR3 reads CALGQPGNTIYF. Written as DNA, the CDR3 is TGTGCCTTGGGACAGCCTGGAAACACCATATATTTT.

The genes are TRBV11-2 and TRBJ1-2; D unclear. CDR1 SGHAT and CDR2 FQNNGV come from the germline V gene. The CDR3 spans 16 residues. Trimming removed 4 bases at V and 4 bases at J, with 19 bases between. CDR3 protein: CASSSPREGWSYGYTF. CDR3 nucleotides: TGTGCCAGCAGCTCCCCCCGGGAGGGATGGTCCTATGGCTACACCTTC.

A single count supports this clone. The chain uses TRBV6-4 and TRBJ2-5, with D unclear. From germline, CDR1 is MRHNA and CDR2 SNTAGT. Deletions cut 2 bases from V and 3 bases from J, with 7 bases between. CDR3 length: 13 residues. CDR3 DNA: TGTGCCAGCAGTGACGGCCTAGAAGAGACCCAGTACTTC. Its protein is CASSDGLEETQYF.

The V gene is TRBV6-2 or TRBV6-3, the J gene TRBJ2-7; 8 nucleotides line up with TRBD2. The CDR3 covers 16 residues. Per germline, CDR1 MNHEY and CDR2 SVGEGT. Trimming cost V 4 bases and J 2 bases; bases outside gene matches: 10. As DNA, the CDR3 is TGTGCCAGCAGTTCCCCGGGGGGGATCCGAACCTACGAGCAGTACTTC. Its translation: CASSSPGGIRTYEQYF.

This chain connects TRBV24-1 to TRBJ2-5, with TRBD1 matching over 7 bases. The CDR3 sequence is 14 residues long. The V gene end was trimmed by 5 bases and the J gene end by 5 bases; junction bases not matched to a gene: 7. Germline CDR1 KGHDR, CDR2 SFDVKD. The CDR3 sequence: CATSAPQGTETQYF. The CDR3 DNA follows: TGTGCCACCAGTGCCCCACAGGGGACGGAGACCCAGTACTTC.

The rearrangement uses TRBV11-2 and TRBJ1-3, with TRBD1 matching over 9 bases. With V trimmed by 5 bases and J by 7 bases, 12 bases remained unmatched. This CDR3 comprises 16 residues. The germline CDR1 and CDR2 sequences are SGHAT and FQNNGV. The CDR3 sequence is CASSHYLGTGINTIYF. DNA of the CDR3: TGTGCCAGCAGCCATTATCTGGGGACAGGGATCAACACCATATATTTT.

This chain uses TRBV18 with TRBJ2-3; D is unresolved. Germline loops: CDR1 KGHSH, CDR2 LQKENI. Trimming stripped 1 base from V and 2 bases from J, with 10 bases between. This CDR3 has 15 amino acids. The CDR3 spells CASSPLGQNTDTQYF. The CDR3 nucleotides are TGTGCCAGCTCACCACTTGGCCAGAACACAGATACGCAGTATTTT.

The CDR3 is CASSFFGVDNEQFF. The CDR3 DNA follows: TGTGCCAGCAGCTTCTTCGGGGTGGACAATGAGCAGTTCTTC. The gene calls are TRBV7-2 and TRBJ2-1, with D perhaps matching TRBD2 (5 bases). This CDR3 is built from 14 residues. Trimming took off 3 bases at V and 5 bases at J, with 11 bases between the two ends. Germline CDR1 is SGHTA and CDR2 is FQGNSA.

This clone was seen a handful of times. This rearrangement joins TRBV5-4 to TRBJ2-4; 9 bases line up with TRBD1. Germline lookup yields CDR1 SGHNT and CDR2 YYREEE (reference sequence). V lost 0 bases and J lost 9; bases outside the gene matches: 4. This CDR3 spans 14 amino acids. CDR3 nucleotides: TGTGCCAGCAGCTTGGGGGACAGGGTGGGCATTCAGTACTTC. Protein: CASSLGDRVGIQYF.

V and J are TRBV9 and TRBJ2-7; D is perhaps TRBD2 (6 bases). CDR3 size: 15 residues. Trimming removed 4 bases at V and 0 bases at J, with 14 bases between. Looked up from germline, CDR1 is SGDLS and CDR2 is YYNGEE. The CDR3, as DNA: TGTGCCAGCAGCACGTCCGGGGGATCCTCCTACGAGCAGTACTTC. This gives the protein CASSTSGGSSYEQYF.

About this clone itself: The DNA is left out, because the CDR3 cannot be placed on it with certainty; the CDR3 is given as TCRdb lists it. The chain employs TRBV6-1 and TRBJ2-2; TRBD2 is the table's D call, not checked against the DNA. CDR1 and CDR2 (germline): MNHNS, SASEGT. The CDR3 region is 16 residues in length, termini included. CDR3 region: CASSELSWERTGELFF.

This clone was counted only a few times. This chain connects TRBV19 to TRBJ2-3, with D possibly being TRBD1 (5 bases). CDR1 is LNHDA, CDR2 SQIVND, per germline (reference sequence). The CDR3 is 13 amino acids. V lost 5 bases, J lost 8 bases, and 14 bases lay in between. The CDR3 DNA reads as TGTGCCAGTAGTGACCAGGGTAGTGGTACGCAGTATTTT. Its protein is CASSDQGSGTQYF.

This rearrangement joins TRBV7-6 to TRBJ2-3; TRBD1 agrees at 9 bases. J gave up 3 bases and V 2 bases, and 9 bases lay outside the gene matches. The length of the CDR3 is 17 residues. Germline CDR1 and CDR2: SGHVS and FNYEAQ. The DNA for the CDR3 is TGTGCCAGCAGCTTACCTCGGGACAGGGTTGGAACAGATACGCAGTATTTT. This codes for CASSLPRDRVGTDTQYF.